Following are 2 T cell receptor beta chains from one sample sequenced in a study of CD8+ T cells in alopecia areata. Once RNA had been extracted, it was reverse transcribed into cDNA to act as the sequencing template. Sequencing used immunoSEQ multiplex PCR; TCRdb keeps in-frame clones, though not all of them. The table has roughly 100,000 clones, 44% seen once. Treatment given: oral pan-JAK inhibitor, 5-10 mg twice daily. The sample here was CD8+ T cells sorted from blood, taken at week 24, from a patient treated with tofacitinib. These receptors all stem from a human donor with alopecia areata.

In nucleotides, the CDR3 is TGTGCCAGCTCACCACCACCGGGACTAGCTTATCGTACCTCCTACAATGAGCAGTTCTTC. This codes for CASSPPPGLAYRTSYNEQFF. The chain links TRBV18 to TRBJ2-1; 9 nucleotides align to TRBD2. The junction had 12 bases not matched to a gene; V was cut back by 0 bases and J by 0 bases. The germline V gene encodes CDR1 KGHSH and CDR2 LQKENI. The CDR3 is made up of 20 amino acids.

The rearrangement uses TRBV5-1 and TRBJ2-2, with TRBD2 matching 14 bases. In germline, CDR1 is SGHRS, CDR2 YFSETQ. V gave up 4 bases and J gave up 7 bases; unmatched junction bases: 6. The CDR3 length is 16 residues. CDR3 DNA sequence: TGCGCCAGCAGCCCGGGACTAGCGGGAGAGAACGGGGAGCTGTTTTTT. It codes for CASSPGLAGENGELFF.